A single sample gave rise to the 6 T cell receptor beta chains below, sequenced in a study of glioma-infiltrating T cells after dendritic cell vaccination. Libraries were prepared by immunoSEQ multiplex PCR; TCRdb keeps only in-frame clonotypes and omits some of them. The top ten hold about an eighth of the sample, which has over 90,000 clones, roughly four fifths seen once. Material: blood, obtained before dendritic cell vaccination. The receptor set was obtained from a human donor with glioblastoma.

The chain combines TRBV6-5 with TRBJ2-5; 9 bases line up with TRBD2. The CDR3 sequence is 16 residues long. CDR1 is MNHEY and CDR2 is SVGAGI in the germline V gene. The V gene end was trimmed by 0 bases and the J gene end by 1 base; junction bases not matched to a gene: 3. Written as DNA, the CDR3 is TGTGCCAGCAGTTACTCGTGGCGGGGGGGCCAAGAGACCCAGTACTTC. The encoded protein is CASSYSWRGGQETQYF.

The chain joins TRBV5-4 to TRBJ1-4; tentatively, D is TRBD1 (5 bases). The V end lost 0 bases, the J end lost 7 bases, and 10 bases lay between the germline ends. CDR1 SGHNT and CDR2 YYREEE come from the germline V gene (reference sequence). The CDR3 extends over 14 amino acids. CDR3 nucleotides: TGTGCCAGCAGCTTGGACAGGAATGTTGAAAAACTGTTTTTT. Protein sequence: CASSLDRNVEKLFF. The full variable domain, in which reference TRBV5-4 and TRBJ1-4 provide the parts outside the CDR3, is ETGVTQSPTHLIKTRGQQVTLRCSSQSGHNTVSWYQQALGQGPQFIFQYYREEENGRGNFPPRFSGLQFPNYSSELNVNALELDDSALYLCASSLDRNVEKLFFGSGTQLSVL.

Note on this clone: Other DNA sequences from this sample encode an identical CDR3 as well. This sequence joins TRBV5-1 and TRBJ2-2; D is perhaps TRBD2 (5 bases). Between the trimmed V and J ends, which lost 2 bases and 2 bases, there was a span of 7 bases. The CDR3 length is 14 residues. CDR1 is SGHRS, CDR2 YFSETQ, per germline. The CDR3 loop is CASSFRGNTGELFF. For the CDR3, the DNA is TGCGCCAGCAGCTTTCGGGGTAACACCGGGGAGCTGTTTTTT. Based on the CDR3 plus reference TRBV5-1 and TRBJ2-2, the full variable domain is KAGVTQTPRYLIKTRGQQVTLSCSPISGHRSVSWYQQTPGQGLQFLFEYFSETQRNKGNFPGRFSGRQFSNSRSEMNVSTLELGDSALYLCASSFRGNTGELFFGEGSRLTVL.

As regards this clone: Compared with germline, one end of the junction differs, possibly owing to a read error. The gene calls are TRBV6-5 and TRBJ1-1; a weak D match, TRBD1 (5 bases). Germline-derived CDR1 and CDR2 are MNHEY and SVGAGI. The CDR3 has 15 amino acids. The CDR3 protein is CASSASDIPQARLLF. DNA of the CDR3: TGTGCCAGCAGTGCATCGGACATCCCCCAAGCACGGCTTCTCTTT.

The V and J genes are TRBV6-1 and TRBJ1-2; 8 nucleotides align to TRBD1. The CDR3 contains 14 residues. CDR1 is MNHNS and CDR2 is SASEGT in the germline V gene. Trimming took 2 bases from V and 4 from J; bases not matched to a gene: 3. The CDR3 sequence: CASSESTGGYGYTF. The CDR3 coding sequence is TGTGCCAGCAGTGAATCAACAGGGGGCTATGGCTACACCTTC.

This rearrangement joins TRBV4-1 to TRBJ2-5; D not resolved. The J call is uncertain, as TRBJ2-7 better fits the DNA end. Germline V gives CDR1 MGHRA, CDR2 YSYEKL. The CDR3 sequence is 13 residues long. CDR3 amino acids: CASSQVSSYEQYF. The CDR3 DNA is TGCGCCAGCAGCCAAGTAAGCTCCTACGAGCAGTACTTC.